The next 2 T cell receptor beta chains were all read from a single sample in a study of cytomegalovirus exposure and HLA in healthy donors. Both 60 Vbeta primers and 13 Jbeta primers went into the PCR. TCRdb keeps only in-frame clones here, not all; method: immunoSEQ multiplex PCR. This listing includes about 130,000 clones. Sequencing was done on a sample of PBMCs. The receptors here all came from a middle-aged woman in good health and CMV-seropositive.

The rearrangement links TRBV10-2 to TRBJ2-5; possibly TRBD2 for D (6 bases). CDR1 is WSHSY, CDR2 SAAADI, per germline. The CDR3 totals 14 residues. Trimming pared 11 bases from V and 5 bases from J, leaving 21 bases between. CDR3 coding DNA: TGCGCCGTCACCGGCAGGGAGGATAGGGAGACCCAGTACTTC. This sequence encodes CAVTGREDRETQYF.

The chain is built from TRBV6-6 and TRBJ2-2; maybe TRBD2 (5 bases). Germline-derived CDR1 and CDR2 are MNHNY and SVGAGI (reference sequence). V was clipped by 5 bases and J by 6 bases, with 10 bases between them. The CDR3 length is 13 residues. The CDR3 coding sequence is TGTGCCAGCAGTGTACTAGGGCCCGGGGAGCTGTTTTTT. It codes for CASSVLGPGELFF.